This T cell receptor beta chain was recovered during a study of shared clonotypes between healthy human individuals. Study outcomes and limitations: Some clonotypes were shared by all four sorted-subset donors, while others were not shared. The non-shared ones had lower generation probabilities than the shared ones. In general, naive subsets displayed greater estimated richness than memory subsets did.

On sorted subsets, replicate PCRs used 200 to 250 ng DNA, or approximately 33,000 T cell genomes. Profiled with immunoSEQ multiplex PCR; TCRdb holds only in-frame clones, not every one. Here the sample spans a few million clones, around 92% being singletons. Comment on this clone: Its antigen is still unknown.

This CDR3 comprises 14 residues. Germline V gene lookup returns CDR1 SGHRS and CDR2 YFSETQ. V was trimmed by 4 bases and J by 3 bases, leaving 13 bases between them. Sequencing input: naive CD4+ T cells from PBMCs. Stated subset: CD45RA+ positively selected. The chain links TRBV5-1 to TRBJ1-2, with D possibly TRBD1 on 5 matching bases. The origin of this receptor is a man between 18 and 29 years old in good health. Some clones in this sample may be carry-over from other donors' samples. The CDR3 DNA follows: TGCGCCAGCAGCAGCCCATGGGGGGACTATGGCTACACCTTC. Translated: CASSSPWGDYGYTF.